The clone carrying this T cell receptor (beta chain) showed up many times. The data were obtained in a study of blood T cells in healthy people across ages. A J-beta primer mix and a sample-barcoded 5' primer were used in a second PCR of roughly 7 to 12 cycles. TCRdb itself ran the 5' RACE reads through MiXCR, one entry per CDR3 protein. Here the sample spans fewer than 800,000 distinct CDR3 sequences, around 49% being singletons. In germline, CDR1 is MDHEN, CDR2 SYDVKM. The CDR3 extends over 12 amino acids. V was pared by 2 bases and J by 11 bases, with 2 bases of the junction left unmatched. This clonotype was obtained from an older woman in good health. Sequenced input: blood. This sequence joins TRBV28 and TRBJ2-1; 8 bases fit TRBD2. In DNA form, the CDR3 reads TGTGCCAGCAGTTTAAGACTAGCGCAGCAGTTCTTC. Protein sequence: CASSLRLAQQFF.